The clone carrying this T cell receptor beta chain was observed a few times. As yet, its antigen is unknown. This entry comes from a study of cytomegalovirus exposure and HLA in healthy donors. Overall study findings and caveats: The classifier, whose performance was assessed in both the original and validation cohorts, reportedly diagnosed cytomegalovirus status with high specificity and sensitivity. The listing of some 170 TCR beta chains classed them as cytomegalovirus-associated. In vitro work confirmed that a few CMV-associated chains recognize CMV antigens.

The germline V gene has CDR1 SGHTA and CDR2 FQGNSA. V lost 5 bases to trimming and J lost 8 bases; unmatched junction nucleotides: 13. The CDR3 contains 15 residues. The protocol was immunoSEQ multiplex PCR, while the TCRdb copy is restricted to in-frame clones and leaves out a portion. Counted here are approximately 140,000 clones, 70% to 90% occurring once; the ten biggest clones make up more than 1.4%. Sequencing was carried out using PBMCs. This rearrangement joins TRBV7-2 to TRBJ1-2; TRBD1 matches at 8 bases. The receptor was isolated from a woman younger than 45 in good health and CMV-seronegative. The CDR3 bases are TGTGCCAGCAGCCCAGGACAGGGACTTTTGTTGGGCTACACCTTC. Translated, it gives CASSPGQGLLLGYTF. Looking up the rest from reference TRBV7-2 and TRBJ1-2 gives the full variable domain: GAGVSQSPSNKVTEKGKDVELRCDPISGHTALYWYRQSLGQGLEFLIYFQGNSAPDKSGLPSDRFSAERTGGSVSTLTIQRTQQEDSAVYLCASSPGQGLLLGYTFGSGTRLTVV.